This TCR beta chain is from a study of cytomegalovirus exposure and HLA in healthy donors. Study at large: An earlier analysis found 95 million to 140 million unique TCR beta sequences from about 190 million T cells. Overall study findings and caveats: Only CMV serostatus was available as immune exposure information. A later analysis linked a missense DCLRE1C variant to TCR beta V- and J-gene trimming.

With 60 Vbeta and 13 Jbeta primers, the PCR was carried out. Repertoires were generated with immunoSEQ multiplex PCR, while TCRdb's copy carries only in-frame clones and drops some. The sample lists around 120,000 clones; roughly 69% were seen once. V lost 0 bases and J 0 bases, leaving 5 bases between the germline ends. Germline V gene lookup returns CDR1 SGHAT and CDR2 FQNNGV. The CDR3 loop spans 14 amino acids. A word on this clone: The antigen is unknown.

The sequence came from a woman aged 40 to 55 in good health and CMV-seropositive. The specimen was PBMCs. The chain links TRBV11-2 to TRBJ1-1; D gene unclear. The CDR3 nucleotides read TGTGCCAGCAGCTTAGAAAGAGTGAACACTGAAGCTTTCTTT. Its translation: CASSLERVNTEAFF.